The clone carrying this T cell receptor beta chain was recorded a few times. Its antigen is unidentified. The data were obtained in a study of response to subunit inactivated influenza vaccine. Study-level findings and limits: Authors suggested few new T cells are recruited by each seasonal influenza vaccination.

V lost 4 bases to trimming and J lost 1 base, with 12 bases between them. This CDR3 comprises 15 residues. Per germline, CDR1 SGHAT and CDR2 FQNNGV. TCRdb re-called the RT-PCR reads with MiXCR, one entry per CDR3 protein. The data contain 490,000 or so distinct CDR3 sequences, around 8% of them singletons. Sequencing was performed on PBMCs from blood, taken roughly 24 months after vaccination. The gene calls are TRBV11-2 and TRBJ2-3; perhaps D is TRBD1 or TRBD2 (5 bases each). This receptor was obtained from a man between 50 and 69 years old who received an inactivated influenza vaccine. CDR3 DNA: TGTGCCAGCAGCTCCGGGGCATCGGGCACAGATACGCAGTATTTT. Protein product: CASSSGASGTDTQYF.